A single sample gave rise to the 2 T cell receptor beta chains below, sequenced in a study of metastatic and nonmetastatic thyroid tumors. Patients had received no treatment of any kind before thyroid surgery. TCRdb re-clonotyped the PCR reads via MiXCR. The sample lists over 20,000 clones, roughly 27% seen once, with 13% to 15% in the top ten. Sequenced: tumor tissue. The source is a male donor with papillary thyroid cancer or a benign thyroid nodule (not recorded which). Some clones in this sample may be carry-over from other donors' samples.

Comments on this clone: With a much larger clone just one base away, this may be a read error. The identical CDR3 is also encoded by other nucleotide sequences in the sample. V usage is TRBV14 and J usage is TRBJ2-4; 9 bases line up with TRBD2. The ends lost 3 bases at V and 0 bases at J; junction bases unmatched: 3. CDR3 length equals 16 residues. Germline lookup yields CDR1 SGHDN and CDR2 FVKESK. The CDR3 region has the DNA TGTGCCAGCAGCCAGACTAGCGGTATAGCCAAAAACATTCAGTACTTC. This codes for CASSQTSGIAKNIQYF.

The rearrangement links TRBV13 to TRBJ2-7; 8 bases line up with TRBD2. Germline CDR1 reads PRHDT; CDR2 reads FYEKMQ (reference sequence). The junction had 8 bases not matched to a gene; V was cut back by 3 bases and J by 1 base. CDR3 length: 16 residues. The CDR3 DNA sequence: TGTGCCAGCAGCTTTTCCGGGACTAGTCGTTCCTACGAGCAGTACTTC. Translated: CASSFSGTSRSYEQYF. The full variable domain, in which reference TRBV13 and TRBJ2-7 provide the parts outside the CDR3, is AAGVIQSPRHLIKEKRETATLKCYPIPRHDTVYWYQQGPGQDPQFLISFYEKMQSDKGSIPDRFSAQQFSDYHSELNMSSLELGDSALYFCASSFSGTSRSYEQYFGPGTRLTVT.